Presented here are 10 T cell receptor beta chains from one specimen sequenced in a study of blood T cell repertoires in COVID-19. Sequencing was performed with immunoSEQ multiplex PCR; in TCRdb, only in-frame clones are kept and a portion is missing. The sample has some 13,000 clones, roughly 80% seen once; the top ten hold around 30%. The specimen sequenced was peripheral blood. These receptors were taken from a human donor in a cohort sampled during active COVID-19.

This chain connects TRBV27 to TRBJ2-1; D ambiguous. Trimming shortened V by 5 bases and J by 8 bases, and 16 bases separated the two germline ends. Germline CDR1 MNHEY, CDR2 SMNVEV (reference sequence). The CDR3 sequence is 14 residues long. The CDR3 nucleotides are TGTGCCAGCAGTCACGGTTCTATGGTGGATGAGCAGTTCTTC. Translation: CASSHGSMVDEQFF.

The CDR3 region has the DNA TGTGCCAGCAGTTTTCCGGATCAGCCCCAGCATTTT. Protein sequence: CASSFPDQPQHF. The chain carries TRBV28 and TRBJ1-5; D uncertain. Germline V gene data show CDR1 as MDHEN and CDR2 as SYDVKM. V was trimmed by 3 bases and J by 5 bases, leaving 5 bases between them. This CDR3 is 12 amino acids long. Looking up the rest from reference TRBV28 and TRBJ1-5 gives the full variable domain: DVKVTQSSRYLVKRTGEKVFLECVQDMDHENMFWYRQDPGLGLRLIYFSYDVKMKEKGDIPEGYSVSREKKERFSLILESASTNQTSMYLCASSFPDQPQHFGDGTRLSIL.

The CDR3 bases are TGTGCCAGCAGCCCTACGGGAGGGTCAGATACGCAGTATTTT. Its protein is CASSPTGGSDTQYF. The chain combines TRBV7-9 with TRBJ2-3; 8 bases line up with TRBD2. From germline, CDR1 is SEHNR and CDR2 FQNEAQ (reference sequence). This CDR3 comprises 14 residues. V shed 5 bases, J shed 4 bases, and the junction held 5 bases outside the gene matches.

The chain couples TRBV27 to TRBJ1-6, with 9 positions matching TRBD1. The J segment lost 7 bases and the V segment lost 5 bases, leaving 12 bases of the junction unmatched. The germline V gene has CDR1 MNHEY and CDR2 SMNVEV (reference sequence). The CDR3 spans 17 residues. CDR3 coding DNA: TGTGCCAGCAGTCCTATTTTATTCGGGACAGGGAATTCACCCCTCCACTTT. Protein sequence: CASSPILFGTGNSPLHF.

The genes are TRBV28 and TRBJ1-3, with a possible D match to TRBD1 (5 bases). Trimming took off 6 bases at V and 4 bases at J, with 10 bases between the two ends. CDR3 size: 13 residues. In germline, CDR1 is MDHEN, CDR2 SYDVKM. For the CDR3, the DNA is TGTGCCAGCAGCCGGGACTTAGGAAACACCATATATTTT. Its translation: CASSRDLGNTIYF.

This sequence joins TRBV15 and TRBJ1-1, with D possibly matching TRBD1 (6 bases). The V end lost 5 bases, the J end lost 4 bases, and 14 bases lay between the germline ends. Germline CDR1 and CDR2: LNHNV and YYDKDF (reference sequence). This CDR3 is built from 14 residues. Here the CDR3 DNA reads TGTGCCACCAGCGTAGGGGGTTACGGCACTGAAGCTTTCTTT. Protein sequence: CATSVGGYGTEAFF.

The genes are TRBV3-1 (or the pseudogene TRBV3-2) and TRBJ1-6; D unresolved. Trimming shortened V by 5 bases and J by 5 bases, and 22 bases separated the two germline ends. CDR3 length: 18 amino acids. Germline V gives CDR1 LGHDT, CDR2 YNNKEL (reference sequence). CDR3 sequence: CASSSLVPISHHNSPLHF. For the CDR3, the DNA is TGTGCCAGCAGCTCATTGGTTCCCATTTCACATCATAATTCACCCCTCCACTTT.

V gene TRBV14 combines with J gene TRBJ1-2, with D possibly matching TRBD1 (6 bases). V lost 4 bases, J lost 3 bases, and 15 bases lay in between. This CDR3 contains 15 residues. Germline assignment: CDR1 SGHDN and CDR2 FVKESK. The CDR3 here is CASSPPGVWYYGYTF. In DNA form, the CDR3 reads TGTGCCAGCAGCCCTCCAGGGGTTTGGTACTATGGCTACACCTTC.

The chain recombines TRBV28 with TRBJ2-6, with a tentative D call TRBD1 (5 bases). Germline CDR1 is MDHEN and CDR2 is SYDVKM. Trimming pared 6 bases from V and 0 bases from J, leaving 18 bases between. The CDR3 sequence is 18 residues long. The CDR3 DNA is TGTGCCAGCAGCGAATCGACAGTTCCTCGCTCTGGGGCCAACGTCCTGACTTTC. It encodes CASSESTVPRSGANVLTF.

The chain has TRBV7-2 and TRBJ1-5; D is unresolved. Germline-derived CDR1 and CDR2 are SGHTA and FQGNSA. The CDR3 loop spans 15 amino acids. V was trimmed by 5 bases and J by 0 bases, leaving 11 bases between them. CDR3 region: CASSPPGNSNQPQHF. In nucleotides, the CDR3 is TGTGCCAGCAGCCCGCCAGGCAATAGCAATCAGCCCCAGCATTTT.